This TCR beta chain appears in the sequencing data of a study of blood T cell repertoires in COVID-19. Turning to the study itself: Researchers got acute and convalescent COVID-19 samples from the United States, Italy and Spain. PBMCs, B-cell-depleted T cells, or T cells provided the cDNA or gDNA that made up the material.

Generated by immunoSEQ multiplex PCR, the TCRdb table keeps only in-frame clones and is missing some. The table has 200,000 to 300,000 clones, around nine tenths seen once; the top ten hold around a tenth. This TCR was sampled from a middle-aged man who had recovered from COVID-19. The sequenced sample was peripheral blood.

The CDR3: CASSLGSGRTF. The CDR3 DNA sequence: TGCGCCAGCAGCTTGGGGAGCGGTCGGACCTTC. The genes are TRBV5-1 and TRBJ1-2; no definite D call. Trimming stripped 0 bases from V and 14 bases from J, with 11 bases between. The CDR3 runs 11 residues. CDR1 is SGHRS and CDR2 is YFSETQ in the germline V gene.